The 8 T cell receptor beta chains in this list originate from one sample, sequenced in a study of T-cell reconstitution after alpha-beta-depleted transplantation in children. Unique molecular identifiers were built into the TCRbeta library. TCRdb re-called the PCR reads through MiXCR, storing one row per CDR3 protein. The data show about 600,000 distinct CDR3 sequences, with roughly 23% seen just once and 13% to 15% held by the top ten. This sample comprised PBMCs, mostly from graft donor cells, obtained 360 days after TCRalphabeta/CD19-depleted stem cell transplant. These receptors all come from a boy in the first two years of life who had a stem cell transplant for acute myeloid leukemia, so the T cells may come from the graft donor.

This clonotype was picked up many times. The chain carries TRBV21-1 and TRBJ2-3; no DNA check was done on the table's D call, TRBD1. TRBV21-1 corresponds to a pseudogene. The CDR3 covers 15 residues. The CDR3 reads CASITQGISTDTQYF. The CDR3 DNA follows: TGTGCCAGCATCACACAGGGGATCAGCACAGATACGCAGTATTTT.

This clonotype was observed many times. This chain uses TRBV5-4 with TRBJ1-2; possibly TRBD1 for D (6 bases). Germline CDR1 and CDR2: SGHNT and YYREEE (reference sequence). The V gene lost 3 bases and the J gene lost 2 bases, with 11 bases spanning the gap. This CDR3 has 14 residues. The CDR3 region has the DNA TGTGCCAGCAGCTCGACAGGAACGAACTATGGCTACACCTTC. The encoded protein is CASSSTGTNYGYTF.

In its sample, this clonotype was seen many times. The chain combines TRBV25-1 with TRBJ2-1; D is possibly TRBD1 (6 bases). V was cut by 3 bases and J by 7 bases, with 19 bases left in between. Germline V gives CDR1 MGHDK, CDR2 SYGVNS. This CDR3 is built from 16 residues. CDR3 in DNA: TGTGCCAGCAGTGAGGTCGCAGGGGACATTGGAAATGAGCAGTTCTTC. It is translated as CASSEVAGDIGNEQFF.

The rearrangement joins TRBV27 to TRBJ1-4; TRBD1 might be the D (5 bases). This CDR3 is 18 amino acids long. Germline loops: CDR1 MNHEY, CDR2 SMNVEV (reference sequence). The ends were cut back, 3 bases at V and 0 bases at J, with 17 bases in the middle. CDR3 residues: CASSFSGTGLATNEKLFF. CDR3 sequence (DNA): TGTGCCAGCAGTTTTTCCGGTACAGGACTAGCAACTAATGAAAAACTGTTTTTT.

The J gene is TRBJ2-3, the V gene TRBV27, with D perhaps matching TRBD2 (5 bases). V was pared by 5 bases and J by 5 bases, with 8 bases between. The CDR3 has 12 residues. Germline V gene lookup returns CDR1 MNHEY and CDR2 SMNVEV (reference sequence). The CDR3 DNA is TGTGCCAGCAGTGCGGGTGTAGATACGCAGTATTTT. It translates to CASSAGVDTQYF.

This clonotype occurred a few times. The CDR3, as DNA: TGTGCCACCAGCAGAGAGAGGGGCCATACCTACGAGCAGTACTTC. This gives the protein CATSRERGHTYEQYF. The chain couples TRBV15 to TRBJ2-7; either TRBD1 or TRBD2 may supply D (5 bases each). Germline V lookup: CDR1 LNHNV, CDR2 YYDKDF (reference sequence). Trimming took 0 bases from V and 2 from J, leaving 11 bases between them. CDR3 length: 15 residues.

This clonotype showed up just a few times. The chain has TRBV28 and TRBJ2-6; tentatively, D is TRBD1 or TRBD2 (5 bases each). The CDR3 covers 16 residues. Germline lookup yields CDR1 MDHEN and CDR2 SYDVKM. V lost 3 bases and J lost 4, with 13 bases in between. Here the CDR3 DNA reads TGTGCCAGCAGTTTGCCCCACAGGAGGGGGGCCAACGTCCTGACTTTC. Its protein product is CASSLPHRRGANVLTF.

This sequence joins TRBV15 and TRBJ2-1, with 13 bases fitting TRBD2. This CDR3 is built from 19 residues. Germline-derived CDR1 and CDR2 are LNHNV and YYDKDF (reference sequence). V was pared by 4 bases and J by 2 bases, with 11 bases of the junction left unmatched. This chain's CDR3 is CATSKWGLAGSRAYNEQFF. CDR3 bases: TGTGCCACCAGCAAGTGGGGACTAGCGGGGTCGAGGGCCTACAATGAGCAGTTCTTC.